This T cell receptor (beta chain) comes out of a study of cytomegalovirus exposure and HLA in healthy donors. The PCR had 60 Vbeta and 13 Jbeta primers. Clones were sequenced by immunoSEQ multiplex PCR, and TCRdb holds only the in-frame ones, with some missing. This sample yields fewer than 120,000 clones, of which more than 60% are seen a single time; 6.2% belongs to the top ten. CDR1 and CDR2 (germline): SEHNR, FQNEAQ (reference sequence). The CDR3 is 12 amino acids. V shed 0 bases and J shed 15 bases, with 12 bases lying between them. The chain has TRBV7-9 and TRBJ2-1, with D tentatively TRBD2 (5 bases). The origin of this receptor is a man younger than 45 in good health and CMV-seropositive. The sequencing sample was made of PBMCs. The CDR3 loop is CASSLARGIWFF. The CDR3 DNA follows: TGTGCCAGCAGCTTAGCCCGGGGAATCTGGTTCTTC.